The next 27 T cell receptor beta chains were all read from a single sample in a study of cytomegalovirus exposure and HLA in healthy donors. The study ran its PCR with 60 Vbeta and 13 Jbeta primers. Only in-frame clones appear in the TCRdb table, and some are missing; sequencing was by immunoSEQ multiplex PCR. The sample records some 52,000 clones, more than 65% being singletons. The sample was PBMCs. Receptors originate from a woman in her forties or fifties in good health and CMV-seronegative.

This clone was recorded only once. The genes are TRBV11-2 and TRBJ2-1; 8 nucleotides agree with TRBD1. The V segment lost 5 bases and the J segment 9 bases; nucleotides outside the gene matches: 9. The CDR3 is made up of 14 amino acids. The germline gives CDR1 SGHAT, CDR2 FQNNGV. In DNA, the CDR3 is TGTGCCAGCAGCCCCGACAGGGGAAGGGGTGAGCAGTTCTTC. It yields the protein CASSPDRGRGEQFF.

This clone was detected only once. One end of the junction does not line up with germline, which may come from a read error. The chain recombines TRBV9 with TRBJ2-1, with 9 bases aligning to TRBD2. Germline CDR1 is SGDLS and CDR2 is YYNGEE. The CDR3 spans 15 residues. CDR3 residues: CASSVGLAGYSEQFF. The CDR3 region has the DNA TGTGCCAGCAGCGTAGGGCTAGCGGGGTACAGTGAGCAGTTCTTC.

As DNA, the CDR3 is TGTGCCAGCAGTTCGGGGGTGGCCCCGGGCCCTGGGGCTTTCTTT. Protein product: CASSSGVAPGPGAFF. The chain has TRBV6-5 and TRBJ1-1, with D maybe TRBD1 (5 bases). Trimming cost V 4 bases and J 11 bases, with 23 bases left between them. CDR3 length: 15 amino acids. Germline V lookup: CDR1 MNHEY, CDR2 SVGAGI.

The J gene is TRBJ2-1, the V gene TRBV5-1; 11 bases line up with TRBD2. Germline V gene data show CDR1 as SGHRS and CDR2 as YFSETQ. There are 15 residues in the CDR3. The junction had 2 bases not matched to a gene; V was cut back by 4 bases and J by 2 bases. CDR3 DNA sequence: TGCGCCAGCAGCGAGACTAGCGGGACCTACAATGAGCAGTTCTTC. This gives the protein CASSETSGTYNEQFF.

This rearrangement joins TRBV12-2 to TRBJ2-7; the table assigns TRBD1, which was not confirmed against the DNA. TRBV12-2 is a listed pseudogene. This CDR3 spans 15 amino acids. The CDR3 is CASRLTQDRAYEQYF. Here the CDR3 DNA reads TGTGCAAGTCGCTTAACTCAAGACAGGGCCTACGAGCAGTACTTC.

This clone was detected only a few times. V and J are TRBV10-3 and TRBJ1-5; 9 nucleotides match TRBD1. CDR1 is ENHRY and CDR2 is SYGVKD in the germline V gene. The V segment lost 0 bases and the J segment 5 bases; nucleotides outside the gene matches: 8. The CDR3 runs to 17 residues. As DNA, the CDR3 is TGTGCCATCAGTGAGTCCAATCGGACAGGGGTCGATCAGCCCCAGCATTTT. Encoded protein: CAISESNRTGVDQPQHF.

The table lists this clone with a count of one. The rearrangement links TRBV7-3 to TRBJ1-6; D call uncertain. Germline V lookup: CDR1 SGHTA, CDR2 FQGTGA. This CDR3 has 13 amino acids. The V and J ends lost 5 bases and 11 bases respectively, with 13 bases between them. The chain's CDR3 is CASSPTPEAPLHF. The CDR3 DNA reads TGTGCCAGCAGCCCCACCCCGGAGGCACCCCTCCACTTT.

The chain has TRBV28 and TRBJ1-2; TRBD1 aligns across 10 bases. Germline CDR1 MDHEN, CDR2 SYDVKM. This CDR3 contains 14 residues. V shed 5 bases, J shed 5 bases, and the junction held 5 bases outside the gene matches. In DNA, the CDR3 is TGTGCCAGCAGTCTGGGACAGGGGCGGTATGGCTACACCTTC. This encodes CASSLGQGRYGYTF.

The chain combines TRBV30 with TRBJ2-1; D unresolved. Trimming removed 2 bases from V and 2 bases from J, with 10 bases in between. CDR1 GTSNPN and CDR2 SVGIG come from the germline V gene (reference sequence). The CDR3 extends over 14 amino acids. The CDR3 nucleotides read TGTGCCTGGAGTTCTGGCGGTCCCTACAATGAGCAGTTCTTC. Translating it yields CAWSSGGPYNEQFF.

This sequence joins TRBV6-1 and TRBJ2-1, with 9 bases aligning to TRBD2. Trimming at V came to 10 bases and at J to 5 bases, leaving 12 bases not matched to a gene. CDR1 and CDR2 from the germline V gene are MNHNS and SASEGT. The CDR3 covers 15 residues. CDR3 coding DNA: TGTGCCACCTCCAGAGCTAGCGGGGCGGACAATGAGCAGTTCTTC. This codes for CATSRASGADNEQFF.

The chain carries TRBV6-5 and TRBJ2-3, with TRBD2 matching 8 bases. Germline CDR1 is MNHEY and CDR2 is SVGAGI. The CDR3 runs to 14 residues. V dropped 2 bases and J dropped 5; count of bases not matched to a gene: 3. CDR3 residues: CASSYDREGDTQYF. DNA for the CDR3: TGTGCCAGCAGTTACGATCGGGAGGGAGATACGCAGTATTTT.

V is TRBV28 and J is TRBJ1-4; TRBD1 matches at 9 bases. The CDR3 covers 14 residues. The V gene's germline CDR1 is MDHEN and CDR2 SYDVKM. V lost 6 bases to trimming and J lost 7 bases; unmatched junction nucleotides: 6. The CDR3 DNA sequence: TGTGCCAGCAGGCCGGGACAGGGACGTGAAAAACTGTTTTTT. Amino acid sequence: CASRPGQGREKLFF.

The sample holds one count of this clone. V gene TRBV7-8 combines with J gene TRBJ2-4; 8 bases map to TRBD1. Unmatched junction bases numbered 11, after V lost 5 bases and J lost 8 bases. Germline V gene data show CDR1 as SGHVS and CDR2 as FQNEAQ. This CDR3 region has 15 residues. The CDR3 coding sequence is TGTGCCAGCAGCCTAGGACAGGGTGAGGGGGACATTCAGTACTTC. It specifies CASSLGQGEGDIQYF.

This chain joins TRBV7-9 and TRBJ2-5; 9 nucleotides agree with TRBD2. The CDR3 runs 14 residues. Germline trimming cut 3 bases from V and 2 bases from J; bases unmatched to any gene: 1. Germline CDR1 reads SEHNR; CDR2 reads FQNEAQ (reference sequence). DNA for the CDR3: TGTGCCAGCAGCTTCACTAGCGGGCAAGAGACCCAGTACTTC. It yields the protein CASSFTSGQETQYF.

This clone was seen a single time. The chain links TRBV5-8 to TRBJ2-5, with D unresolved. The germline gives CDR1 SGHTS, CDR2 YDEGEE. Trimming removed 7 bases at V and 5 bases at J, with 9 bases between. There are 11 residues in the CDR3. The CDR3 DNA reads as TGTGCCAGCCTTCTCCTGGAGACCCAGTACTTC. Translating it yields CASLLLETQYF.

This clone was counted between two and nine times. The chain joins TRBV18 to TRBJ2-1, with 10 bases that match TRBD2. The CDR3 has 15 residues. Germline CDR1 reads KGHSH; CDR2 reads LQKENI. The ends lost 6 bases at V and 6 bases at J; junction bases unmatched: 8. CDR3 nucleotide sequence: TGTGCCAGCTCCCGCGAGCGGGAGGGCCGCAATGAGCAGTTCTTC. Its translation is CASSREREGRNEQFF. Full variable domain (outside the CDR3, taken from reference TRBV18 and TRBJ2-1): NAGVMQNPRHLVRRRGQEARLRCSPMKGHSHVYWYRQLPEEGLKFMVYLQKENIIDESGMPKERFSAEFPKEGPSILRIQQVVRGDSAAYFCASSREREGRNEQFFGPGTRLTVL.

DNA for the CDR3: TGTGCCAGCAGAGACGGGTCCTTCAATCAGCCCCAGCATTTT. As protein: CASRDGSFNQPQHF. The chain couples TRBV2 to TRBJ1-5, with D unresolved. This CDR3 region has 14 residues. In germline, CDR1 is SNHLY, CDR2 FYNNEI. Trimming removed 6 bases at V and 3 bases at J, with 12 bases between.

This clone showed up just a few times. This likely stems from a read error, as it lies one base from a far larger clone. CDR3 sequence reads: CASRKWTGGPYEQYF. In nucleotides, the CDR3 is TGTGCCAGCAGGAAATGGACGGGGGGACCCTACGAGCAGTACTTC. V and J are TRBV27 and TRBJ2-7; 7 bases are a match to TRBD2. The CDR3 spans 15 residues. Looked up from germline, CDR1 is MNHEY and CDR2 is SMNVEV (reference sequence). V lost 6 bases, J lost 2 bases, and 10 bases stayed unmatched.

As DNA, the CDR3 is TGTGCCAGCAGCCGGACCACCGCCGGGACTAGTCGAGAGACCCAGTACTTC. Its protein is CASSRTTAGTSRETQYF. The gene calls are TRBV7-6 and TRBJ2-5; 8 nucleotides match TRBD2. Germline V gene lookup returns CDR1 SGHVS and CDR2 FNYEAQ. The CDR3 totals 17 residues. Trimming cost V 5 bases and J 4 bases; bases outside gene matches: 15.

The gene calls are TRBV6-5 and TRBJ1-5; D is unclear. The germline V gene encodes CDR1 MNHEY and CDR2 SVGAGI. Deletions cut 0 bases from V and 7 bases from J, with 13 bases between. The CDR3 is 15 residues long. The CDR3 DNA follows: TGTGCCAGCAGTTACTCGTTCGGGATGGGACAGCCCCAGCATTTT. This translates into CASSYSFGMGQPQHF.

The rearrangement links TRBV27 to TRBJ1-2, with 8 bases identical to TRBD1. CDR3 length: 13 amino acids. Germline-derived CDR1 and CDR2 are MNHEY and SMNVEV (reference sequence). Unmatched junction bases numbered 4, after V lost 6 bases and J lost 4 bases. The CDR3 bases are TGTGCCAGCAGCCGGACAGGGATCTATGGCTACACCTTC. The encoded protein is CASSRTGIYGYTF.

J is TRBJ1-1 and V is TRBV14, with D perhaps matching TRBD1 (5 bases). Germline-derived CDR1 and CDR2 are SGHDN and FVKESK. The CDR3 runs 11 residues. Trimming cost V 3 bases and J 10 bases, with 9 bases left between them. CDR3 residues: CASSQGGGAFF. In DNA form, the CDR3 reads TGTGCCAGCAGCCAGGGCGGGGGAGCTTTCTTT.

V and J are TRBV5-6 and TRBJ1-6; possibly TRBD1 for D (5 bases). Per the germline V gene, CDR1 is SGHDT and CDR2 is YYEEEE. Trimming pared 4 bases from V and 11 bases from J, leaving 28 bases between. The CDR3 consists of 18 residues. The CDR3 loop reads CASSRHRRDSPSFAPLHF. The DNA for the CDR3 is TGTGCCAGCAGCCGCCACCGCCGGGACTCCCCCTCATTCGCACCCCTCCACTTT.

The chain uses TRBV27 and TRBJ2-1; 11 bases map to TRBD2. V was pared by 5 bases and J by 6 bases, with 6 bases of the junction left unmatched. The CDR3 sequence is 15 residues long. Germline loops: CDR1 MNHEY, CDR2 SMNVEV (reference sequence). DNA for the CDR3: TGTGCCAGCAGTCCCCGACTAGCGGGAACCAATGAGCAGTTCTTC. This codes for CASSPRLAGTNEQFF.

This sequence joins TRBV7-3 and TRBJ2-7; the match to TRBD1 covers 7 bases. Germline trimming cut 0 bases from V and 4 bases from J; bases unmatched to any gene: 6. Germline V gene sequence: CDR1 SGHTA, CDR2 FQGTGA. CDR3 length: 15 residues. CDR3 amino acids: CASSLTGGAQYEQYF. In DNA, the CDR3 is TGTGCCAGCAGCTTAACAGGGGGCGCGCAATACGAGCAGTACTTC.

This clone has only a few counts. For the CDR3, the DNA is TGTGCCAGTAGTATCCCTCCCAGGGATGACGGCTACACCTTC. The encoded protein is CASSIPPRDDGYTF. The chain uses TRBV19 and TRBJ1-2; possibly TRBD1 for D (5 bases). Germline V lookup: CDR1 LNHDA, CDR2 SQIVND (reference sequence). This CDR3 contains 14 residues. Trimming took 3 bases from V and 8 from J, leaving 16 bases between them.

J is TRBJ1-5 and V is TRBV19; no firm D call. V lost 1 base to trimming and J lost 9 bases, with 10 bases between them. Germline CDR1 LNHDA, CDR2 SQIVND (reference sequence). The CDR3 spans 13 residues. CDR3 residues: CASSIGTAGPQHF. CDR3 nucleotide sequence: TGTGCCAGTAGTATAGGAACCGCAGGGCCCCAGCATTTT.